This T cell receptor (beta chain) was observed in a study of post-analysis software for immune sequencing data. In the study overall: The cohort encompassed relapsing-remitting, secondary progressive and progressive-relapsing multiple sclerosis disease courses.

Built from TCR beta cDNA, the libraries had unique molecular identifiers in them. Each CDR3 protein gets one entry after TCRdb re-called the PCR reads with MiXCR. The table includes about 380,000 distinct CDR3 sequences, less than 35% detected once. General observations from the study: For normalized Chao1 diversity, multiple sclerosis patients scored significantly lower than controls did. Elevated frequency relative to controls characterized 4 or 5 TRBV segments in patients, TRBV5-6, TRBV5-1 and TRBV20-1 among them.

CDR1 SGHTA and CDR2 FQGTGA come from the germline V gene. V was clipped by 4 bases and J by 8 bases, with 14 bases between them. The CDR3 extends over 14 amino acids. Of note for this clonotype: Its antigen is unidentified.

This chain uses TRBV7-3 with TRBJ2-2, with D hard to call. The sequenced sample was blood. This receptor was obtained from a girl aged 5-17 years with multiple sclerosis. The CDR3 DNA reads TGTGCCAGCAGCTCCCGGACCACCGGGGGGGAGCTGTTTTTT. Translating it yields CASSSRTTGGELFF.